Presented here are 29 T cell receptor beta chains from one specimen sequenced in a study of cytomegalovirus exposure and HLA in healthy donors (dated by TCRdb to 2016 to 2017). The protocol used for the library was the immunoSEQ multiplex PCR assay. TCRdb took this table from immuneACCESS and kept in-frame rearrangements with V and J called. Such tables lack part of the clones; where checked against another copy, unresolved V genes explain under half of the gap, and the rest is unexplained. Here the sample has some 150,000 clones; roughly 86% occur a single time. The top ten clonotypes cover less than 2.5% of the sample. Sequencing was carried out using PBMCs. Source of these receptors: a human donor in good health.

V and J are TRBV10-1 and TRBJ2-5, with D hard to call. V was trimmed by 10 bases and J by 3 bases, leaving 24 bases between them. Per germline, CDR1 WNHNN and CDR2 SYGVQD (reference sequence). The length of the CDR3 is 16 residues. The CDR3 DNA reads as TGCGCCACCCCCTTATCGAGCTGGGCGCCTAAAGAGACCCAGTACTTC. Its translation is CATPLSSWAPKETQYF.

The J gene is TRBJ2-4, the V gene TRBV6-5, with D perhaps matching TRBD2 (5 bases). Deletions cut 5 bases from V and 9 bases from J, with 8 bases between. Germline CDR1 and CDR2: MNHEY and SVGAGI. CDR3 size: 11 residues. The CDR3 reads CASSREGIQYF. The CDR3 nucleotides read TGTGCCAGCAGTCGTGAGGGCATTCAGTACTTC.

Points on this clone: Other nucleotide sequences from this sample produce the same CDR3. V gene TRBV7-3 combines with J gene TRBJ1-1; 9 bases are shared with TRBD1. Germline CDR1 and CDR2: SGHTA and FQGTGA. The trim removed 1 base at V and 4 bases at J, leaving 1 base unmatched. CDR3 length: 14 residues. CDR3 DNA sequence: TGTGCCAGCAGCTTAAAGGGACAGGGCACTGAAGCTTTCTTT. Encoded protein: CASSLKGQGTEAFF.

For the CDR3, the DNA is TGCGCCAGCAGCCCACTGGGGGGGGGAGGTCAGCCCCAGCATTTT. Amino acids: CASSPLGGGGQPQHF. This chain links TRBV5-1 with TRBJ1-5; weak D call: TRBD1 (5 bases). Germline lookup yields CDR1 SGHRS and CDR2 YFSETQ. Trimming removed 4 bases from V and 6 bases from J, with 17 bases in between. The CDR3 has 15 amino acids.

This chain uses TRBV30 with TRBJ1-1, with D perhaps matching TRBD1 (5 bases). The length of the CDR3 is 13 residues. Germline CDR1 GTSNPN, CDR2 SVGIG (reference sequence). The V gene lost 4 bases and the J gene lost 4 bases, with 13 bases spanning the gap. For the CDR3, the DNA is TGTGCCTGGAACTCGCAGGGTGTCACTGAAGCTTTCTTT. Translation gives CAWNSQGVTEAFF.

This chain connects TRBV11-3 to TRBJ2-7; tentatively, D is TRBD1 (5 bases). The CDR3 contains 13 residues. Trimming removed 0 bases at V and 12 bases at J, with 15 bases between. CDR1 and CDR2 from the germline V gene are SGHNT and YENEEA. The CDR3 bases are TGTGCCAGCAGCTTAGATGCTCAGGGCGCAAGGTACTTC. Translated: CASSLDAQGARYF.

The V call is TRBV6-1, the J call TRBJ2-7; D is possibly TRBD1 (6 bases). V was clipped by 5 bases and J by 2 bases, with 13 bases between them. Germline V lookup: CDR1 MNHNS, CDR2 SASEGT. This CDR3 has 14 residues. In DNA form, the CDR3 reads TGTGCCAGCAGTAAACAGGGCCCCCCCTACGAGCAGTACTTC. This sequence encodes CASSKQGPPYEQYF.

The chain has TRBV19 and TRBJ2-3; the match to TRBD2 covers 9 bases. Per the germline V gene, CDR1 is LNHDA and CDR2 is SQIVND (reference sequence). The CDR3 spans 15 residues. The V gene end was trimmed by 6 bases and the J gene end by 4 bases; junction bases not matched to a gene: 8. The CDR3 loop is CASRRSGSLPDTQYF. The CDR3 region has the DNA TGTGCCAGTAGGCGTAGCGGGAGTCTCCCAGATACGCAGTATTTT. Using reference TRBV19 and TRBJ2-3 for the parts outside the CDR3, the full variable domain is DGGITQSPKYLFRKEGQNVTLSCEQNLNHDAMYWYRQDPGQGLRLIYYSQIVNDFQKGDIAEGYSVSREKKESFPLTVTSAQKNPTAFYLCASRRSGSLPDTQYFGPGTRLTVL.

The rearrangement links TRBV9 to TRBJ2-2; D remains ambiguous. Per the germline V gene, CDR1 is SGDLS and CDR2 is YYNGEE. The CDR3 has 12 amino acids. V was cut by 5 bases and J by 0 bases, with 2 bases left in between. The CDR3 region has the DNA TGTGCCAGCAGTACGAACACCGGGGAGCTGTTTTTT. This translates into CASSTNTGELFF.

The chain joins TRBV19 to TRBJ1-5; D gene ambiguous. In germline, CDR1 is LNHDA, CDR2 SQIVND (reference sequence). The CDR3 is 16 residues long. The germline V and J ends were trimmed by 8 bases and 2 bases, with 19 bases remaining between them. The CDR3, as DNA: TGTGCCAGTCGATTTGGGCGATCCGGCGGCAATCAGCCCCAGCATTTT. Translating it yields CASRFGRSGGNQPQHF.

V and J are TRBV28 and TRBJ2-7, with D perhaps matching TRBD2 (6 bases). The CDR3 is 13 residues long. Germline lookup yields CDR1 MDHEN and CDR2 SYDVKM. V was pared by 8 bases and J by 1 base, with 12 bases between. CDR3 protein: CASCMGGSYEQYF. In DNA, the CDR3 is TGTGCCAGCTGTATGGGGGGTTCCTACGAGCAGTACTTC. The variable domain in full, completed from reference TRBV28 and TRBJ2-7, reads DVKVTQSSRYLVKRTGEKVFLECVQDMDHENMFWYRQDPGLGLRLIYFSYDVKMKEKGDIPEGYSVSREKKERFSLILESASTNQTSMYLCASCMGGSYEQYFGPGTRLTVT.

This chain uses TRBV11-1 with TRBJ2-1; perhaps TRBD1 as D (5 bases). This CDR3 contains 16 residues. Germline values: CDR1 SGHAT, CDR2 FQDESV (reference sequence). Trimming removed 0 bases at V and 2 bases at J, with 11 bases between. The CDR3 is CASSLARTTTYNEQFF. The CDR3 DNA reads TGTGCCAGCAGCTTAGCGAGGACAACTACCTACAATGAGCAGTTCTTC.

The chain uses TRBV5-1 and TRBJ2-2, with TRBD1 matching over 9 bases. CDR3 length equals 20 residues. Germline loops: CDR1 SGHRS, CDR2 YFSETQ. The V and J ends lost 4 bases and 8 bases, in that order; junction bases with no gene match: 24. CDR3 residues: CASSPFAPLNTQGAVGELFF. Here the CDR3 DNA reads TGCGCCAGCAGCCCATTTGCCCCCCTAAACACACAGGGGGCCGTAGGGGAGCTGTTTTTT. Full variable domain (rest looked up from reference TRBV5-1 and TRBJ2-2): KAGVTQTPRYLIKTRGQQVTLSCSPISGHRSVSWYQQTPGQGLQFLFEYFSETQRNKGNFPGRFSGRQFSNSRSEMNVSTLELGDSALYLCASSPFAPLNTQGAVGELFFGEGSRLTVL.

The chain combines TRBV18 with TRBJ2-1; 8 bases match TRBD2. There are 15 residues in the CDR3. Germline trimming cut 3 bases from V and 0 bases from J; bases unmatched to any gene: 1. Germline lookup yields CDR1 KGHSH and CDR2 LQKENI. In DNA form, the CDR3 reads TGTGCCAGCTCACCCGGGAGGGCCTCCTACAATGAGCAGTTCTTC. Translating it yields CASSPGRASYNEQFF.

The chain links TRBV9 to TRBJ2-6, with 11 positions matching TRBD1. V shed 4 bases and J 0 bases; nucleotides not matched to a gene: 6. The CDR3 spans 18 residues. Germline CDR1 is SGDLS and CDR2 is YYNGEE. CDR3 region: CASSTRGQGGSGANVLTF. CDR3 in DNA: TGTGCCAGCAGCACCCGGGGACAGGGGGGCTCTGGGGCCAACGTCCTGACTTTC.

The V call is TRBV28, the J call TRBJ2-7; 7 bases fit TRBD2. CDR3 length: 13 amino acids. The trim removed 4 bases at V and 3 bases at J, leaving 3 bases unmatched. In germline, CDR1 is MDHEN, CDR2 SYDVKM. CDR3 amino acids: CASSSSGLYEQYF. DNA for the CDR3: TGTGCCAGCAGTTCTAGCGGTCTCTACGAGCAGTACTTC.

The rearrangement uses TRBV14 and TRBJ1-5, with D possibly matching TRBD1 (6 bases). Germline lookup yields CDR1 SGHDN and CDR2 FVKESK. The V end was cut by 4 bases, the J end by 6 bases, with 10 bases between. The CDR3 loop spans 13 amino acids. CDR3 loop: CASSRGPSQPQHF. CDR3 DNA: TGTGCCAGCAGCCGGGGGCCGAGTCAGCCCCAGCATTTT.

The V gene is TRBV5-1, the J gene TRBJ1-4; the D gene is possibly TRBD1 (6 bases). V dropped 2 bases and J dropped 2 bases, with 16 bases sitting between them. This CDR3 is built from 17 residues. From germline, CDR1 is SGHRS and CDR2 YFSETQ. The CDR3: CASSFGGQLGTNEKLFF. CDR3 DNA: TGCGCCAGCAGCTTTGGAGGACAGTTGGGGACTAATGAAAAACTGTTTTTT.

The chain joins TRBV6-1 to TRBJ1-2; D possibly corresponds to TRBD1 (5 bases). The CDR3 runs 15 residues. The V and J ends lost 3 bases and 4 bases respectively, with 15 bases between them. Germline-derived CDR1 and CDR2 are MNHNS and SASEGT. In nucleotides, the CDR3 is TGTGCCAGCAGTGAGCGGGGACTATCCCCCTATGGCTACACCTTC. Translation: CASSERGLSPYGYTF.

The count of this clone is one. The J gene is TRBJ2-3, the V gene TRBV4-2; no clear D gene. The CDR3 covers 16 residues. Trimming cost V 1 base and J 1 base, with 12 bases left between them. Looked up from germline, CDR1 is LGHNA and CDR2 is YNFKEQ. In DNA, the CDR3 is TGTGCCAGCAGCCAAGGAGACGGAGAACGCACAGATACGCAGTATTTT. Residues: CASSQGDGERTDTQYF.

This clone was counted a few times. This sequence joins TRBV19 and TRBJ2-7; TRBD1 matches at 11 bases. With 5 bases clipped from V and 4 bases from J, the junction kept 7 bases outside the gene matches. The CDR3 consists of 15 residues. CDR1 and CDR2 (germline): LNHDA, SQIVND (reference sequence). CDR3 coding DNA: TGTGCCAGTAGTGTTCCCGGGACAGGGGGTTACGAGCAGTACTTC. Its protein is CASSVPGTGGYEQYF.

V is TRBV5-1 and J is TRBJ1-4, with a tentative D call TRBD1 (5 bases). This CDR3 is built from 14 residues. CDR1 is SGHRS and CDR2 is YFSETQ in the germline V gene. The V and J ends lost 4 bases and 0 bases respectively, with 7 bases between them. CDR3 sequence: CASSVGPTNEKLFF. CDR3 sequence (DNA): TGCGCCAGCAGCGTGGGGCCAACTAATGAAAAACTGTTTTTT.

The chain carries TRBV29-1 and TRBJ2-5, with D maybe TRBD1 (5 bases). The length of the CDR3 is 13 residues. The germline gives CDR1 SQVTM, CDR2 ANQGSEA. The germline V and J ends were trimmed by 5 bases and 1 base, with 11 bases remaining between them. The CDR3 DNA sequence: TGCAGCGTTAACCCGACAGTCCAAGAGACCCAGTACTTC. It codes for CSVNPTVQETQYF.

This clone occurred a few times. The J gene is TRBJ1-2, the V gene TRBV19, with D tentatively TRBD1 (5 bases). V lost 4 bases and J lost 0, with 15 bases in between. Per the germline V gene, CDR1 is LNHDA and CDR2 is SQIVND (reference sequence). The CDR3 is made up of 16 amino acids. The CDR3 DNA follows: TGTGCCAGTAGTAAGGCGTCAACAGGTCCTAACTATGGCTACACCTTC. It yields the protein CASSKASTGPNYGYTF.

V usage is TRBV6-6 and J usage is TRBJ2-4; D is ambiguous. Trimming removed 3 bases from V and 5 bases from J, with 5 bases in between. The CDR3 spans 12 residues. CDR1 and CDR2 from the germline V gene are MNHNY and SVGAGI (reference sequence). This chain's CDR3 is CASSYLQNIQYF. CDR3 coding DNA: TGTGCCAGCAGTTATCTCCAAAACATTCAGTACTTC.

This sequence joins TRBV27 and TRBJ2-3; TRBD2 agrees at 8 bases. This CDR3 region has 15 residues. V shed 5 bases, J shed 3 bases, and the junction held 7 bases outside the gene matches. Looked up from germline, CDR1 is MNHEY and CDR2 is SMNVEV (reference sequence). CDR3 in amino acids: CASSPLAGQTDTQYF. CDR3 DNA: TGTGCCAGCAGTCCTTTAGCGGGACAAACAGATACGCAGTATTTT.

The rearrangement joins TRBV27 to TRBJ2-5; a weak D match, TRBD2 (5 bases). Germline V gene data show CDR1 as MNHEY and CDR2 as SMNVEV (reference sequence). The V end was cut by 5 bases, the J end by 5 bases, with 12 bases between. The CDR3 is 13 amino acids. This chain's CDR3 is CASSPGMEETQYF. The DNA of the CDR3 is TGTGCCAGCAGTCCCGGGATGGAGGAGACCCAGTACTTC.

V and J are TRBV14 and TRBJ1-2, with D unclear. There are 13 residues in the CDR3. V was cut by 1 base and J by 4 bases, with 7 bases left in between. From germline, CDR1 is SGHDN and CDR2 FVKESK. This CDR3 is CASSQVGVYGYTF. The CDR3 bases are TGTGCCAGCAGCCAAGTTGGAGTCTATGGCTACACCTTC.

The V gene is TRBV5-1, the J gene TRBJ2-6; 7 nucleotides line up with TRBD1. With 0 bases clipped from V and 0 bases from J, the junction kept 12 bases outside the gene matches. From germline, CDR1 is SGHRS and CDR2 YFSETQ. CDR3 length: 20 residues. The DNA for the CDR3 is TGCGCCAGCAGCTTGGAGGGGGCCAACAGGGCTCCCTCTGGGGCCAACGTCCTGACTTTC. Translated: CASSLEGANRAPSGANVLTF.